This passage covers 19 T cell receptor beta chains from one sample sequenced in a study of blood T cell repertoires in COVID-19. Generated by immunoSEQ multiplex PCR, the TCRdb table keeps only in-frame clones and is missing some. The sample includes around 230,000 clones, about 91% of them seen just once. The specimen sequenced was PBMCs or T cells enriched from blood (not recorded which). These receptors all stem from a man between 18 and 35 years old with acute COVID-19.

The chain couples TRBV7-9 to TRBJ1-2, with D maybe TRBD1 (6 bases). This CDR3 comprises 14 residues. Trimming left V 4 bases short and J 2 bases short, with 11 bases between. The germline gives CDR1 SEHNR, CDR2 FQNEAQ (reference sequence). The chain's CDR3 is CASSSGARNYGYTF. In DNA, the CDR3 is TGTGCCAGCAGCTCAGGGGCCAGAAACTATGGCTACACCTTC.

The chain joins TRBV5-4 to TRBJ2-3, with D hard to call. CDR1 SGHNT and CDR2 YYREEE come from the germline V gene (reference sequence). CDR3 length equals 13 residues. V was cut by 0 bases and J by 2 bases, with 4 bases left in between. CDR3 residues: CASSLVVTDTQYF. As DNA, the CDR3 is TGTGCCAGCAGCTTGGTAGTCACAGATACGCAGTATTTT.

J is TRBJ2-3 and V is TRBV10-1; possibly TRBD2 for D (6 bases). The CDR3 has 15 amino acids. Trimming left V 0 bases short and J 0 bases short, with 7 bases between. The germline CDR1 and CDR2 sequences are WNHNN and SYGVQD (reference sequence). The CDR3 bases are TGCGCCAGCAGTGAGTCTAGCGGAAGCACAGATACGCAGTATTTT. Its protein is CASSESSGSTDTQYF.

The rearrangement joins TRBV30 to TRBJ2-1; D may be TRBD2 (6 bases). The V end was cut by 3 bases, the J end by 2 bases, with 14 bases between. Germline values: CDR1 GTSNPN, CDR2 SVGIG (reference sequence). The length of the CDR3 is 15 residues. This chain's CDR3 is CAWRPSARTYNEQFF. The CDR3 nucleotides are TGTGCCTGGAGACCTAGCGCGAGGACCTACAATGAGCAGTTCTTC.

The chain couples TRBV30 to TRBJ1-3; TRBD1 aligns across 9 bases. The CDR3 runs 16 residues. The junction had 6 bases not matched to a gene; V was cut back by 3 bases and J by 0 bases. The germline V gene has CDR1 GTSNPN and CDR2 SVGIG (reference sequence). The CDR3 sequence: CAWSTTGGSSGNTIYF. The CDR3 DNA reads TGTGCCTGGAGCACCACAGGGGGCAGCTCTGGAAACACCATATATTTT.

The rearrangement uses TRBV11-2 and TRBJ2-7; tentatively, D is TRBD1 (5 bases). Germline-derived CDR1 and CDR2 are SGHAT and FQNNGV. V dropped 3 bases and J dropped 4 bases, with 16 bases sitting between them. The CDR3 is made up of 15 amino acids. Written as DNA, the CDR3 is TGTGCCAGCAGCTTTGGGTCAGGGCCGTCTTACGAGCAGTACTTC. This gives the protein CASSFGSGPSYEQYF. Full variable domain (outside the CDR3, taken from reference TRBV11-2 and TRBJ2-7): EAGVAQSPRYKIIEKRQSVAFWCNPISGHATLYWYQQILGQGPKLLIQFQNNGVVDDSQLPKDRFSAERLKGVDSTLKIQPAKLEDSAVYLCASSFGSGPSYEQYFGPGTRLTVT.

This chain joins TRBV5-5 and TRBJ1-1; 9 nucleotides align to TRBD1. CDR3 length equals 15 residues. The germline CDR1 and CDR2 sequences are SGHKS and YYEKEE (reference sequence). The V gene end was trimmed by 3 bases and the J gene end by 0 bases; junction bases not matched to a gene: 3. The CDR3 is CASSSGTGMNTEAFF. The DNA for the CDR3 is TGTGCCAGCAGCTCAGGGACAGGGATGAACACTGAAGCTTTCTTT.

The V call is TRBV24-1, the J call TRBJ2-5; 7 positions agree with TRBD1. CDR3 size: 15 residues. Germline-derived CDR1 and CDR2 are KGHDR and SFDVKD. The V gene end was trimmed by 4 bases and the J gene end by 2 bases; junction bases not matched to a gene: 6. The CDR3 nucleotides read TGTGCCACCAGTGAACCTGGGACAGATCAAGAGACCCAGTACTTC. Amino acid sequence: CATSEPGTDQETQYF.

This rearrangement joins TRBV10-3 to TRBJ1-6, with 7 bases aligning to TRBD1. This CDR3 region has 15 residues. Germline CDR1 reads ENHRY; CDR2 reads SYGVKD. V was pared by 3 bases and J by 10 bases, with 9 bases of the junction left unmatched. This CDR3 reads CAISEGTGVGSPLHF. The CDR3 bases are TGTGCCATCAGTGAAGGTACAGGGGTCGGGTCACCCCTCCACTTT.

This clone was observed a few times. The chain recombines TRBV27 with TRBJ2-2; D remains unclear. V was clipped by 6 bases and J by 0 bases, with 5 bases between them. This CDR3 comprises 13 residues. Germline values: CDR1 MNHEY, CDR2 SMNVEV (reference sequence). CDR3 nucleotide sequence: TGTGCCAGCAGAACATCGAACACCGGGGAGCTGTTTTTT. Its translation: CASRTSNTGELFF.

The chain combines TRBV27 with TRBJ2-1; D possibly corresponds to TRBD2 (6 bases). CDR3 length equals 14 residues. The germline gives CDR1 MNHEY, CDR2 SMNVEV (reference sequence). With 8 bases removed from V and 4 bases from J, the gap between germline ends came to 15 bases. The CDR3 reads CASSPGDSYNEQFF. DNA for the CDR3: TGTGCCAGCTCCCCGGGGGATTCTTACAATGAGCAGTTCTTC.

This CDR3 reads CAWRAGQGLSYGYTF. For the CDR3, the DNA is TGTGCCTGGAGGGCGGGACAGGGGTTGAGCTATGGCTACACCTTC. The chain is built from TRBV30 and TRBJ1-2, with 10 bases fitting TRBD1. The germline CDR1 and CDR2 sequences are GTSNPN and SVGIG (reference sequence). This CDR3 comprises 15 residues. Losses at the gene ends were 3 bases for V and 4 bases for J; bases not matched to a gene: 8.

The chain employs TRBV4-1 and TRBJ1-5; TRBD1 might be the D (5 bases). Germline CDR1 reads MGHRA; CDR2 reads YSYEKL. The CDR3 runs 15 residues. Trimming took off 2 bases at V and 7 bases at J, with 15 bases between the two ends. The CDR3 reads CASSQWGGEKQPQHF. DNA for the CDR3: TGCGCCAGCAGCCAATGGGGGGGGGAGAAACAGCCCCAGCATTTT.

V is TRBV28 and J is TRBJ1-1, with 10 bases lining up with TRBD1. Germline CDR1 is MDHEN and CDR2 is SYDVKM. The CDR3 runs to 15 residues. Trimming cost V 0 bases and J 6 bases; bases outside gene matches: 4. CDR3 loop: CASSLWPGQGAEAFF. In DNA form, the CDR3 reads TGTGCCAGCAGTTTATGGCCCGGACAGGGGGCTGAAGCTTTCTTT.

This rearrangement joins TRBV2 to TRBJ2-5; 11 positions agree with TRBD2. The CDR3 is 16 residues long. Unmatched junction bases numbered 8, after V lost 4 bases and J lost 4 bases. Germline V gene data show CDR1 as SNHLY and CDR2 as FYNNEI. The CDR3 loop reads CASSGGSGRAGETQYF. The CDR3 DNA reads TGTGCCAGCAGTGGGGGTAGCGGGAGGGCCGGAGAGACCCAGTACTTC.

This clone has at least ten counts. V gene TRBV7-9 combines with J gene TRBJ1-2; 7 bases match TRBD1. The germline V gene has CDR1 SEHNR and CDR2 FQNEAQ (reference sequence). This CDR3 is built from 13 residues. The V gene end was trimmed by 3 bases and the J gene end by 6 bases; junction bases not matched to a gene: 4. The DNA of the CDR3 is TGTGCCAGCAGCTTTACAGGGGCGAATGGCTACACCTTC. It is translated as CASSFTGANGYTF.

V is TRBV29-1 and J is TRBJ2-1; TRBD2 aligns across 11 bases. CDR1 and CDR2 (germline): SQVTM, ANQGSEA. This CDR3 comprises 17 residues. Trimming took 0 bases from V and 1 from J; bases not matched to a gene: 5. DNA for the CDR3: TGCAGCGTTGAAGATCATAGCGGGAGGGATTCCTACAATGAGCAGTTCTTC. Translation: CSVEDHSGRDSYNEQFF.

The genes are TRBV21-1 and TRBJ1-3. TRBV21-1 has pseudogene status. CDR3 length: 20 residues. The CDR3 loop reads CASSKHPVYENYLSGNTIYF. CDR3 in DNA: TGTGCCAGCAGCAAACATCCGGTATATGAGAACTATCTCTCTGGAAACACCATATATTTT.

The chain is built from TRBV2 and TRBJ1-6; TRBD1 matches at 7 bases. This CDR3 contains 15 residues. J lost 7 bases, V lost 2 bases, and 5 bases had no gene match. Germline lookup yields CDR1 SNHLY and CDR2 FYNNEI. The CDR3, as DNA: TGTGCCAGCAGTGAATTTGACAGGGCAAATTCACCCCTCCACTTT. Translating gives CASSEFDRANSPLHF.